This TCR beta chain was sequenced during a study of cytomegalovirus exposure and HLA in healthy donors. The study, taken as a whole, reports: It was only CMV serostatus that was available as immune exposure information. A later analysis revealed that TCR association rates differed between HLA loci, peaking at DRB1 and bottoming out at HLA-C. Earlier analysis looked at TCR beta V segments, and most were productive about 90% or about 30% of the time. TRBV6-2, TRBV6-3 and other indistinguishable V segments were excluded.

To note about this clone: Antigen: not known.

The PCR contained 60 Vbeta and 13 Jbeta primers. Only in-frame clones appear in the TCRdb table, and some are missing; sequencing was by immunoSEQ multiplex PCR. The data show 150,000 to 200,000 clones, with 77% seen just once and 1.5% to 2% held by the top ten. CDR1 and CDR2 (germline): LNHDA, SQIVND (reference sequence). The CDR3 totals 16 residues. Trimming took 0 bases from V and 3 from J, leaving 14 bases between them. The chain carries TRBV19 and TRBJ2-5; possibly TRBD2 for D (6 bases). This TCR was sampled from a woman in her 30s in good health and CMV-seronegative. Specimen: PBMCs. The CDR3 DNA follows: TGTGCCAGTAGTATAGAGGTAGCGGCCGAGGAAGAGACCCAGTACTTC. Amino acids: CASSIEVAAEEETQYF.